This T cell receptor beta chain came from a study of shared clonotypes between healthy human individuals. Findings and caveats of the study: Only blood was sampled, and tissue TCR repertoires likely differ from blood ones. Only a few donors were included, so the genetic and exposure-history diversity represented was limited.

As concerns this clone: Antigen unknown.

Adult Caucasians living in Nashville, Tennessee made up all of the donors. Using immunoSEQ multiplex PCR, the repertoire was profiled, and TCRdb retains in-frame clones only, with some absent. The sample lists millions of clones; about 95% were seen once. Germline CDR1 SGHTA, CDR2 FQGNSA. With V trimmed by 5 bases and J by 4 bases, 4 bases remained unmatched. The CDR3 sequence is 14 residues long. This rearrangement joins TRBV7-2 to TRBJ1-4; 7 bases are a match to TRBD1. This TCR was sampled from a man aged 18 to 29 in good health. Specimen: naive CD4+ T cells sorted from blood. Sample subset: CD45RA+ positively selected. This CDR3 reads CASSARGINEKLFF. Here the CDR3 DNA reads TGTGCCAGCAGCGCCAGGGGGATTAATGAAAAACTGTTTTTT. The full variable domain, rest sourced from reference TRBV7-2 and TRBJ1-4, is GAGVSQSPSNKVTEKGKDVELRCDPISGHTALYWYRQSLGQGLEFLIYFQGNSAPDKSGLPSDRFSAERTGGSVSTLTIQRTQQEDSAVYLCASSARGINEKLFFGSGTQLSVL.